The 32 T cell receptor beta chains given below trace back to one sample, sequenced in a study of T cell repertoires in aging, cancer and after chemotherapy. Peripheral blood genomic DNA, not sorted cells or RNA, was the template. TRB rearrangements spanning V, D and J were amplified using mixed TRB-A/B primers. TCRdb ran MiXCR on the multiplex PCR reads and lists one entry per CDR3 protein. The table lists under 12,000 distinct CDR3 sequences, 25% to 35% of them singletons, with under 2.5% in the top ten. Sequenced: blood. The origin of the receptors is a human donor in good health.

This clonotype turned up a few times. The chain joins TRBV30 to TRBJ2-7; 7 bases are shared with TRBD1. V dropped 1 base and J dropped 5; count of bases not matched to a gene: 11. CDR3 length: 15 residues. Germline CDR1 is GTSNPN and CDR2 is SVGIG (reference sequence). CDR3: CAWSDAGTVSDEQYF. The CDR3 DNA sequence: TGTGCCTGGAGTGATGCCGGGACAGTGAGCGACGAGCAGTACTTC.

The V call is TRBV5-1, the J call TRBJ2-2; 8 positions agree with TRBD2. V lost 1 base to trimming and J lost 5 bases; unmatched junction nucleotides: 7. This CDR3 has 16 residues. In germline, CDR1 is SGHRS, CDR2 YFSETQ. CDR3 sequence (DNA): TGCGCCAGCAGCTTGCCAACTAGCGGAGAAACCGGGGAGCTGTTTTTT. The encoded protein is CASSLPTSGETGELFF.

This sequence joins TRBV20-1 and TRBJ2-1; the match to TRBD2 covers 8 bases. The ends lost 6 bases at V and 6 bases at J; junction bases unmatched: 25. From germline, CDR1 is DFQATT and CDR2 SNEGSKA (reference sequence). This CDR3 region has 19 residues. In nucleotides, the CDR3 is TGCAGTGCCTATGGGGGGATCGGAGCGGGGGTAGGAAGACTCAATGAGCAGTTCTTC. Amino acids: CSAYGGIGAGVGRLNEQFF.

This clonotype occurred a few times. The chain joins TRBV10-3 to TRBJ1-5, with D unresolved. Germline CDR1 ENHRY, CDR2 SYGVKD. V was shortened by 2 bases and J by 3 bases, with 5 bases between the two germline ends. CDR3 length: 13 amino acids. The CDR3 is CAISEGLNQPQHF. CDR3 DNA sequence: TGTGCCATCAGTGAGGGACTCAATCAGCCCCAGCATTTT.

The chain links TRBV27 to TRBJ2-7, with 10 bases that match TRBD1. CDR3 size: 14 residues. J was trimmed by 6 bases and V by 5 bases; bases with no gene match: 7. The germline CDR1 and CDR2 sequences are MNHEY and SMNVEV (reference sequence). The CDR3 bases are TGTGCCAGCAGTATAAGACAGGGGGCAAGCGAGCAGTACTTC. As protein: CASSIRQGASEQYF.

Only a few counts were recorded for this clonotype. The chain links TRBV11-2 to TRBJ2-5, with 7 nucleotides matching TRBD1. V lost 5 bases to trimming and J lost 5 bases; unmatched junction nucleotides: 14. Germline V lookup: CDR1 SGHAT, CDR2 FQNNGV. The CDR3 has 16 residues. The chain's CDR3 is CASSLRQGAIGETQYF. The CDR3 nucleotides read TGTGCCAGCAGCCTAAGACAGGGCGCCATTGGGGAGACCCAGTACTTC.

This clonotype has only a few counts. J is TRBJ2-1 and V is TRBV7-2; D is unclear. The CDR3 has 14 residues. Germline values: CDR1 SGHTA, CDR2 FQGNSA. V was trimmed by 1 base and J by 7 bases, leaving 11 bases between them. The CDR3 protein is CASSLEFGKNEQFF. In DNA, the CDR3 is TGTGCCAGCAGCTTAGAGTTCGGTAAGAATGAGCAGTTCTTC.

This clonotype was counted a few times. The V call is TRBV20-1, the J call TRBJ2-5; D may correspond to TRBD1 or TRBD2 (5 bases each). CDR1 and CDR2 (germline): DFQATT, SNEGSKA (reference sequence). The V gene lost 3 bases and the J gene lost 5 bases, with 16 bases spanning the gap. CDR3 length: 14 residues. The CDR3 sequence is CSAREPDKRETQYF. Here the CDR3 DNA reads TGCAGTGCTAGGGAGCCGGACAAGCGGGAGACCCAGTACTTC.

This clonotype was found a few times. This rearrangement joins TRBV6-1 to TRBJ2-7, with D unresolved. Trimming took 4 bases from V and 7 from J, leaving 14 bases between them. The CDR3 consists of 13 residues. The V gene's germline CDR1 is MNHNS and CDR2 SASEGT. The CDR3 protein is CASSGALVGEQYF. CDR3 sequence (DNA): TGTGCCAGCAGTGGGGCGCTCGTCGGGGAGCAGTACTTC.

This sequence joins TRBV6-5 and TRBJ2-5; 7 nucleotides agree with TRBD2. The germline CDR1 and CDR2 sequences are MNHEY and SVGAGI. The CDR3 totals 14 residues. Trimming took 4 bases from V and 2 from J; bases not matched to a gene: 4. The CDR3 is CASSLGGGQETQYF. As DNA, the CDR3 is TGTGCCAGCAGTTTAGGCGGGGGTCAAGAGACCCAGTACTTC.

This sequence joins TRBV27 and TRBJ2-5; 8 bases agree with TRBD2. Germline trimming cut 5 bases from V and 4 bases from J; bases unmatched to any gene: 21. The germline CDR1 and CDR2 sequences are MNHEY and SMNVEV (reference sequence). The CDR3 consists of 19 residues. This chain's CDR3 is CASSPQRVAGPSSLETQYF. The CDR3 DNA follows: TGTGCCAGCAGTCCCCAGCGGGTAGCGGGACCCTCGAGCTTAGAGACCCAGTACTTC.

Details on this clonotype: A clone one base away is much larger, so this may be a read error. This rearrangement joins TRBV6-5 to TRBJ2-7; either TRBD1 or TRBD2 may supply D (5 bases each). CDR1 is MNHEY, CDR2 SVGAGI, per germline. The CDR3 has 15 amino acids. The CDR3 is CVSSYSGTEAYEQYF. CDR3 nucleotide sequence: TGTGTCAGCAGTTACTCCGGGACCGAAGCCTACGAGCAGTACTTC.

This chain connects TRBV28 to TRBJ2-7, with D perhaps TRBD1 or TRBD2 (5 bases each). CDR3 length: 15 amino acids. The germline V gene encodes CDR1 MDHEN and CDR2 SYDVKM. The V end lost 7 bases, the J end lost 5 bases, and 21 bases lay between the germline ends. CDR3 sequence reads: CASTTPQGVADEQYF. The CDR3 DNA is TGTGCCAGCACTACCCCGCAGGGAGTGGCCGACGAGCAGTACTTC.

There are a few counts of this clonotype. The chain employs TRBV15 and TRBJ2-7, with TRBD1 matching over 7 bases. Per the germline V gene, CDR1 is LNHNV and CDR2 is YYDKDF (reference sequence). The CDR3 length is 15 residues. Unmatched junction bases numbered 13, after V lost 5 bases and J lost 6 bases. CDR3 coding DNA: TGTGCCACCAGCCGGCGTCCAGACAGGGCGACCGAGCAGTACTTC. This sequence encodes CATSRRPDRATEQYF.

By proportion, this clonotype is medium-sized. The chain combines TRBV13 with TRBJ1-3; 8 bases are a match to TRBD1. V lost 4 bases to trimming and J lost 3 bases; unmatched junction nucleotides: 5. The CDR3 spans 15 residues. The germline CDR1 and CDR2 sequences are PRHDT and FYEKMQ (reference sequence). This CDR3 is CASSSRTGFGNTIYF. In DNA, the CDR3 is TGTGCCAGCAGCTCAAGGACAGGGTTTGGAAACACCATATATTTT.

The J gene is TRBJ1-4, the V gene TRBV2, with D unresolved. Trimming took off 5 bases at V and 0 bases at J, with 13 bases between the two ends. The CDR3 consists of 16 residues. Germline values: CDR1 SNHLY, CDR2 FYNNEI. This CDR3 reads CASSPGRGTTNEKLFF. CDR3 nucleotide sequence: TGTGCCAGCAGTCCCGGACGCGGGACAACTAATGAAAAACTGTTTTTT.

The chain couples TRBV19 to TRBJ2-2; D remains ambiguous. CDR3 size: 12 residues. V lost 9 bases and J 5 bases, leaving 10 bases between the germline ends. Germline V gene lookup returns CDR1 LNHDA and CDR2 SQIVND (reference sequence). This CDR3 reads CASQDGTGELFF. The CDR3 DNA is TGTGCCAGCCAAGACGGGACCGGGGAGCTGTTTTTT.

Only a few counts were recorded for this clonotype. The J gene is TRBJ1-5, the V gene TRBV20-1; 9 bases map to TRBD1. The CDR3 has 13 residues. Trimming at V came to 3 bases and at J to 4 bases, leaving 1 base not matched to a gene. Per the germline V gene, CDR1 is DFQATT and CDR2 is SNEGSKA (reference sequence). CDR3 nucleotides: TGCAGTGCTAGGGGACAGGGAAATCAGCCCCAGCATTTT. Translation gives CSARGQGNQPQHF.

This clonotype came up a few times. The chain recombines TRBV19 with TRBJ1-5; the match to TRBD1 covers 12 bases. Germline values: CDR1 LNHDA, CDR2 SQIVND (reference sequence). V was clipped by 6 bases and J by 4 bases; unmatched bases: 10. The length of the CDR3 is 17 residues. The CDR3 protein is CASSRSGTGGRNQPQHF. The CDR3 coding sequence is TGTGCCAGTAGCCGATCCGGGACAGGGGGCAGGAATCAGCCCCAGCATTTT. Supplemented by reference TRBV19 and TRBJ1-5, the full variable domain reads DGGITQSPKYLFRKEGQNVTLSCEQNLNHDAMYWYRQDPGQGLRLIYYSQIVNDFQKGDIAEGYSVSREKKESFPLTVTSAQKNPTAFYLCASSRSGTGGRNQPQHFGDGTRLSIL.

The chain carries TRBV5-1 and TRBJ1-5, with 8 bases that match TRBD1. The CDR3 sequence is 15 residues long. Germline CDR1 and CDR2: SGHRS and YFSETQ. V lost 1 base to trimming and J lost 8 bases; unmatched junction nucleotides: 8. The CDR3 DNA sequence: TGCGCCAGCAGCTTGTGGGGACAGGAAGGGGAGCCCCAGCATTTT. It yields the protein CASSLWGQEGEPQHF.

This clonotype came up a few times. This sequence joins TRBV5-4 and TRBJ2-1; 7 bases match TRBD2. The junction had 14 bases not matched to a gene; V was cut back by 6 bases and J by 5 bases. The V gene's germline CDR1 is SGHNT and CDR2 YYREEE (reference sequence). CDR3 length: 16 amino acids. The CDR3 region has the DNA TGTGCCAGCACGGGGGAGGGGCCGGGCCGCCACAATGAGCAGTTCTTC. Protein: CASTGEGPGRHNEQFF.

The chain carries TRBV20-1 and TRBJ2-1; 7 bases fit TRBD2. Germline trimming cut 0 bases from V and 1 base from J; bases unmatched to any gene: 6. This CDR3 contains 16 residues. The germline V gene has CDR1 DFQATT and CDR2 SNEGSKA (reference sequence). The DNA for the CDR3 is TGCAGTGCTAGAGATAGGGCTAGCGGTTCCTACAATGAGCAGTTCTTC. This sequence encodes CSARDRASGSYNEQFF.

The chain recombines TRBV18 with TRBJ2-1, with 9 positions matching TRBD2. Matching the DNA end better, TRBJ2-7 makes the J call doubtful. CDR1 is KGHSH, CDR2 LQKENI, per germline. This CDR3 spans 15 amino acids. The chain's CDR3 is CASSPLAGDYYEQYF. The CDR3 DNA reads as TGTGCCAGCTCACCCTTAGCGGGGGACTACTACGAGCAGTACTTC.

V and J are TRBV7-3 and TRBJ2-5; no definite D call. Germline V gene sequence: CDR1 SGHTA, CDR2 FQGTGA. V was shortened by 5 bases and J by 2 bases, with 9 bases between the two germline ends. The CDR3 has 13 residues. The CDR3 DNA sequence: TGTGCCAGCAGCCGGTTAATTCAAGAGACCCAGTACTTC. Encoded protein: CASSRLIQETQYF.

This sequence joins TRBV6-1 and TRBJ2-3; 7 nucleotides line up with TRBD2. CDR3 size: 16 residues. V shed 5 bases, J shed 0 bases, and the junction held 8 bases outside the gene matches. Germline-derived CDR1 and CDR2 are MNHNS and SASEGT. The CDR3 nucleotides read TGTGCCAGCAGTTTCAGCGGGGTCGATAGCACAGATACGCAGTATTTT. This sequence encodes CASSFSGVDSTDTQYF.

The chain employs TRBV7-9 and TRBJ1-1; D is unclear. Trimming took off 6 bases at V and 0 bases at J, with 14 bases between the two ends. Germline V gives CDR1 SEHNR, CDR2 FQNEAQ (reference sequence). This CDR3 region has 15 residues. In DNA form, the CDR3 reads TGTGCCAGCAGGGGTCGTAAGGTCCTGAACACTGAAGCTTTCTTT. Protein product: CASRGRKVLNTEAFF. The variable domain in full, with the rest retrieved from reference TRBV7-9 and TRBJ1-1, is DTGVSQNPRHKITKRGQNVTFRCDPISEHNRLYWYRQTLGQGPEFLTYFQNEAQLEKSRLLSDRFSAERPKGSFSTLEIQRTEQGDSAMYLCASRGRKVLNTEAFFGQGTRLTVV.

This chain connects TRBV19 to TRBJ2-1; TRBD2 matches at 11 bases. The CDR3 has 18 amino acids. The germline V gene encodes CDR1 LNHDA and CDR2 SQIVND (reference sequence). Trimming cost V 7 bases and J 5 bases; bases outside gene matches: 16. CDR3 nucleotides: TGTGCCAGTAAACCCTCCGGGACTAGCGGAGGGGAACACAATGAGCAGTTCTTC. Its translation is CASKPSGTSGGEHNEQFF.

CDR3 nucleotides: TGTGCCAGCAGTTTTGCGGGGGGCGCGGGCTCTGGGGCCAACGTCCTGACTTTC. This encodes CASSFAGGAGSGANVLTF. The chain employs TRBV28 and TRBJ2-6; 8 bases match TRBD2. The CDR3 spans 18 residues. Trimming cost V 3 bases and J 0 bases; bases outside gene matches: 7. Germline V gene lookup returns CDR1 MDHEN and CDR2 SYDVKM.

On this clonotype: It may be a read error: a sequence one base away is much more abundant. Because the CDR3 is missing its conserved closing phenylalanine or tryptophan, this is likely a read error. The chain carries TRBV6-6 and TRBJ2-7, with D perhaps TRBD1 (5 bases). The CDR3 has 14 amino acids. The V end was cut by 5 bases, the J end by 4 bases, with 15 bases between. CDR1 MNHNY and CDR2 SVGAGI come from the germline V gene (reference sequence). Written as DNA, the CDR3 is TGTGCCAGCAGTCCCTCGAAGGGGCGGTACGAGCAGTACTAC. This encodes CASSPSKGRYEQYY.

Only a few counts were recorded for this clonotype. The chain carries TRBV19 and TRBJ1-6; possibly TRBD1 for D (5 bases). The CDR3 covers 15 residues. Germline CDR1 reads LNHDA; CDR2 reads SQIVND (reference sequence). Trimming stripped 6 bases from V and 5 bases from J, with 14 bases between. The CDR3 DNA follows: TGTGCCAGTAGGGCCTTAGGGGCAAATAATTCACCCCTCCACTTT. Amino acids: CASRALGANNSPLHF. The full variable domain, in which reference TRBV19 and TRBJ1-6 provide the parts outside the CDR3, is DGGITQSPKYLFRKEGQNVTLSCEQNLNHDAMYWYRQDPGQGLRLIYYSQIVNDFQKGDIAEGYSVSREKKESFPLTVTSAQKNPTAFYLCASRALGANNSPLHFGNGTRLTVT.

This clonotype rates as medium-sized. The V gene is TRBV20-1, the J gene TRBJ1-5; D gene ambiguous. The CDR3 consists of 13 residues. V lost 6 bases and J lost 2, with 11 bases in between. Germline CDR1 reads DFQATT; CDR2 reads SNEGSKA (reference sequence). The chain's CDR3 is CSAVQGGNQPQHF. The CDR3, as DNA: TGCAGTGCGGTCCAAGGCGGCAATCAGCCCCAGCATTTT.

The chain uses TRBV28 and TRBJ1-5; D is possibly TRBD1 (6 bases). The CDR3 loop spans 17 amino acids. Trimming removed 2 bases at V and 0 bases at J, with 14 bases between. Germline-derived CDR1 and CDR2 are MDHEN and SYDVKM. CDR3: CASSLSGQRYSNQPQHF. The CDR3 DNA reads TGTGCCAGCAGTTTAAGCGGACAGCGATATAGCAATCAGCCCCAGCATTTT.